Sequencing of this TCR beta chain was carried out in a study of blood T cell repertoires in COVID-19 (dated by TCRdb to 2018 to 2020). With regard to the full study: Collaborator samples came from the United States, Italy and Spain and covered acute and convalescent phases of COVID-19. The repertoires were made available in a free public database intended to serve as a resource for research on the immune response to SARS-CoV-2. The samples were drawn from the first 160 participants of the ongoing ImmuneRACE study and from 1,254 subjects provided by 6 global collaborators. The material from the prospective study consisted of cDNA or gDNA derived from T cells, B-cell-depleted T cells, or PBMCs. Where available, HLA class I and class II types were obtained from metadata supplied by the sample provider rather than from assay-based typing. Sample metadata almost always included a de-identified subject ID, COVID-19 status, age in years and sex. Subjects who had been exposed to COVID-19, were actively infected with it, or had recovered from it provided the deeply sampled blood TCRbeta repertoires that made up the dataset. Study-level results and caveats: Clinical and demographic metadata were provided uncurated, with the amount varying by source and participant.

Collaborating institutions collected whole blood in K2EDTA tubes following their own protocols. For TCRbeta analysis, collaborators shipped samples in one of three forms: frozen whole blood, isolated PBMCs, or DNA extracted from either of those sample types. Based on the germline V gene, the CDR1 and CDR2 sequences are MNHEY and SVGEGT. V is pared back by 5 bases and J by 6 bases, with 17 bases lying between the germline termini. The CDR3 runs 14 amino acids, cysteine and phenylalanine included. Just the 42-base CDR3 DNA is kept, in frame starting at base 1. The immunoSEQ Assay, a bias-controlled multiplex PCR, was used to amplify TCRbeta CDR3 regions from genomic DNA. In the original analysis: The number of nucleated cells in each sample was estimated by amplification of reference gene primers within the assay. Sequence reads were collapsed and filtered to measure the absolute abundance of every unique TCRbeta CDR3 rearrangement. Productive Simpson clonality was computed per sample as the square root of Simpson's diversity index over productive rearrangements. TCRdb took over this immuneACCESS table, retaining in-frame rearrangements with V and J assigned. Such tables are incomplete; in checked studies, under half of the missing clones stem from an unresolved V gene, and the remainder is unexplained. Clone size and the V and J calls come from that table; the DNA yielded D and trimming. This sample lists 99,000 or so clones; around 82% were detected once. The ten biggest clones cover 4% to 6% of the sample.

This clone appeared a few times. Its antigen remains unidentified. Base qualities are not recorded, but no much larger clone differs from it by a single base. Recombination connected TRBV6-2 or TRBV6-3 to TRBJ2-7, and perhaps TRBD1 as D gene, on 6 matching bases. Source material: peripheral blood. The sequence derives from a man aged 55 to 70 with acute or convalescent COVID-19. DNA sequence: TGTGCCAGCAGTATTCCCGGTACAGGGTTCGAGCAGTACTTC. It encodes CASSIPGTGFEQYF.